One sample yielded the 27 T cell receptor beta chains listed below, sequenced in a study of shared clonotypes between healthy human individuals. The method was immunoSEQ multiplex PCR; TCRdb's version includes in-frame clones alone and lacks a portion of them. The data contain more than 2,000,000 clones, over 90% of them seen just once; the ten biggest clones take up 0.3% to 0.4%. The sample consisted of naive CD4+ T cells from PBMCs. Stated subset: CD45RA+ positively selected. These receptors were collected from a man younger than 30 in good health. Some clones in this sample may be carry-over from other donors' samples.

The chain has TRBV6-1 and TRBJ1-4; 9 bases match TRBD1. V lost 5 bases and J lost 8; bases outside the gene matches: 6. The CDR3 spans 14 residues. The germline V gene encodes CDR1 MNHNS and CDR2 SASEGT. CDR3 region: CASSSGTGWEKLFF. CDR3 nucleotide sequence: TGTGCCAGCAGTTCCGGGACAGGGTGGGAAAAACTGTTTTTT.

This clone was seen once. The chain joins TRBV28 to TRBJ2-7, with a weak D call TRBD1 (6 bases). V lost 6 bases and J lost 0, with 18 bases in between. There are 16 residues in the CDR3. Germline V gives CDR1 MDHEN, CDR2 SYDVKM. CDR3: CASSTNRDTNSYEQYF. The CDR3 region has the DNA TGTGCCAGCAGCACTAACCGGGACACCAACTCCTACGAGCAGTACTTC.

The chain has TRBV28 and TRBJ2-7; a possible D gene is TRBD2 (6 bases). The V and J ends lost 5 bases and 7 bases respectively, with 15 bases between them. CDR3 size: 13 residues. Germline lookup yields CDR1 MDHEN and CDR2 SYDVKM. Here the CDR3 DNA reads TGTGCCAGCAGTCCCAGCCGGGGGTGGGAGCAGTACTTC. It encodes CASSPSRGWEQYF. Supplemented by reference TRBV28 and TRBJ2-7, the full variable domain reads DVKVTQSSRYLVKRTGEKVFLECVQDMDHENMFWYRQDPGLGLRLIYFSYDVKMKEKGDIPEGYSVSREKKERFSLILESASTNQTSMYLCASSPSRGWEQYFGPGTRLTVT.

V usage is TRBV7-9 and J usage is TRBJ1-3; D gene uncertain. This CDR3 is 14 amino acids long. From germline, CDR1 is SEHNR and CDR2 FQNEAQ (reference sequence). The V gene lost 5 bases and the J gene lost 8 bases, with 16 bases spanning the gap. CDR3 region: CASSQSGPPDTIYF. DNA of the CDR3: TGTGCCAGCAGCCAGTCGGGCCCACCAGACACCATATATTTT.

The V gene is TRBV23-1, the J gene TRBJ1-3; no clear D gene. TRBV23-1 is designated an ORF whose function remains uncertain. The length of the CDR3 is 11 residues. The germline V and J ends were trimmed by 7 bases and 4 bases, with 5 bases remaining between them. The CDR3 nucleotides are TGCGCCAGCACTACAGGAAACACCATATATTTT. It codes for CASTTGNTIYF.

The rearrangement uses TRBV28 and TRBJ2-7; D gene uncertain. V lost 5 bases, J lost 3 bases, and 11 bases lay in between. This CDR3 contains 13 residues. The germline CDR1 and CDR2 sequences are MDHEN and SYDVKM. The DNA of the CDR3 is TGTGCCAGCAGTCCAGTGACGTTCTACGAGCAGTACTTC. Translated: CASSPVTFYEQYF. Together with reference TRBV28 and TRBJ2-7, the CDR3 gives the full variable domain: DVKVTQSSRYLVKRTGEKVFLECVQDMDHENMFWYRQDPGLGLRLIYFSYDVKMKEKGDIPEGYSVSREKKERFSLILESASTNQTSMYLCASSPVTFYEQYFGPGTRLTVT.

The chain joins TRBV7-9 to TRBJ1-2; D is possibly TRBD1 (6 bases). CDR1 is SEHNR and CDR2 is FQNEAQ in the germline V gene (reference sequence). The CDR3 runs to 11 residues. With 8 bases removed from V and 8 bases from J, the gap between germline ends came to 12 bases. DNA for the CDR3: TGTGCCAGCTCGATAGGGGGAGGCTACACCTTC. Residues: CASSIGGGYTF. The entire variable domain, with the rest obtained from reference TRBV7-9 and TRBJ1-2, is as follows: DTGVSQNPRHKITKRGQNVTFRCDPISEHNRLYWYRQTLGQGPEFLTYFQNEAQLEKSRLLSDRFSAERPKGSFSTLEIQRTEQGDSAMYLCASSIGGGYTFGSGTRLTVV.

This chain links TRBV5-6 with TRBJ2-3; a weak D match, TRBD2 (6 bases). Trimming left V 0 bases short and J 5 bases short, with 13 bases between. Per germline, CDR1 SGHDT and CDR2 YYEEEE. The length of the CDR3 is 15 residues. CDR3 region: CASSLEGGPRDTQYF. The CDR3 DNA reads TGTGCCAGCAGCTTGGAAGGAGGGCCGAGAGATACGCAGTATTTT.

As for this clone: At one boundary the junction diverges from the germline segment, which might be a read error. The chain employs TRBV6-5 and TRBJ2-7, with D perhaps TRBD1 (7 bases). Germline CDR1 is MNHEY and CDR2 is SVGAGI. The CDR3 has 15 residues. This chain's CDR3 is CASSYTSQGGYGQYF. DNA of the CDR3: TGTGCCAGCAGTTACACGTCCCAGGGGGGTTACGGGCAGTACTTC.

The CDR3, as DNA: TGCAGCGTTGTGACGGATACCTATCAGCCCCAGCATTTT. Translating gives CSVVTDTYQPQHF. The rearrangement links TRBV29-1 to TRBJ1-5; D remains unclear. This CDR3 spans 13 amino acids. The V gene's germline CDR1 is SQVTM and CDR2 ANQGSEA. Trimming cost V 4 bases and J 5 bases, with 12 bases left between them.

The rearrangement joins TRBV5-4 to TRBJ2-3, with D perhaps matching TRBD1 (5 bases). V was cut by 1 base and J by 6 bases, with 15 bases left in between. The CDR3 loop spans 15 amino acids. Germline lookup yields CDR1 SGHNT and CDR2 YYREEE (reference sequence). The CDR3 sequence: CASSLPARGADTQYF. In DNA form, the CDR3 reads TGTGCCAGCAGCTTGCCAGCCCGTGGGGCCGATACGCAGTATTTT.

Here the CDR3 DNA reads TGCGCCAGCAGTGTCAGGCGGGAAAGGGCCACAGATACGCAGTATTTT. Protein sequence: CASSVRRERATDTQYF. The chain uses TRBV10-2 and TRBJ2-3; perhaps TRBD2 as D (6 bases). The V gene lost 4 bases and the J gene lost 2 bases, with 16 bases spanning the gap. The V gene's germline CDR1 is WSHSY and CDR2 SAAADI. The CDR3 has 16 amino acids.

This rearrangement joins TRBV6-1 to TRBJ1-5; maybe TRBD1 (6 bases). The germline V gene encodes CDR1 MNHNS and CDR2 SASEGT. The CDR3 is 16 residues long. Trimming took off 0 bases at V and 5 bases at J, with 14 bases between the two ends. This chain's CDR3 is CASSEALRAGDQPQHF. The CDR3 nucleotides are TGTGCCAGCAGTGAAGCGCTTCGGGCAGGGGATCAGCCCCAGCATTTT.

This chain links TRBV28 with TRBJ2-3, with D possibly matching TRBD2 (5 bases). This CDR3 comprises 14 residues. Trimming cost V 11 bases and J 5 bases, with 20 bases left between them. Germline V gene lookup returns CDR1 MDHEN and CDR2 SYDVKM. This CDR3 reads CAAYTTGNIDTQYF. CDR3 coding DNA: TGTGCCGCCTACACTACGGGGAATATAGATACGCAGTATTTT.

The chain carries TRBV19 and TRBJ2-3; 13 positions match TRBD2. V shed 3 bases and J 5 bases; nucleotides not matched to a gene: 11. The CDR3 consists of 18 residues. The germline V gene has CDR1 LNHDA and CDR2 SQIVND (reference sequence). This CDR3 reads CASSIPPRTSGSVDTQYF. The CDR3 nucleotides read TGTGCCAGTAGTATCCCCCCGCGGACTAGCGGGAGTGTAGATACGCAGTATTTT.

This rearrangement joins TRBV4-3 to TRBJ1-4; D is uncertain. Germline loops: CDR1 LGHNA, CDR2 YSLEER. V gave up 5 bases and J gave up 8 bases, with 12 bases separating them. The CDR3 covers 13 residues. CDR3 nucleotide sequence: TGCGCCAGCAGCTACGCGGGTGGCGAAAAACTGTTTTTT. Protein: CASSYAGGEKLFF.

The DNA of the CDR3 is TGTGCCAGCAGCGCCCTAGCAGATTACAATGAGCAGTTCTTC. Residues: CASSALADYNEQFF. The chain carries TRBV9 and TRBJ2-1; D is possibly TRBD2 (5 bases). The V end lost 3 bases, the J end lost 4 bases, and 11 bases lay between the germline ends. Per the germline V gene, CDR1 is SGDLS and CDR2 is YYNGEE. The CDR3 has 14 residues.

The CDR3: CAREGPQYF. The CDR3 DNA follows: TGCGCCAGAGAGGGGCCTCAGTACTTC. The chain is built from TRBV4-3 and TRBJ2-7; D is perhaps TRBD1 or TRBD2 (5 bases each). The CDR3 is 9 residues long. Trimming took 9 bases from V and 10 from J, leaving 10 bases between them. Germline CDR1 and CDR2: LGHNA and YSLEER.

This clone has just a few counts. The chain couples TRBV18 to TRBJ1-1; no reliable D call. Germline lookup yields CDR1 KGHSH and CDR2 LQKENI. The CDR3 spans 13 residues. V lost 2 bases and J lost 3, with 7 bases in between. The DNA for the CDR3 is TGTGCCAGCTCACCAATCGTGGACACTGAAGCTTTCTTT. Translated, it gives CASSPIVDTEAFF.

The chain couples TRBV28 to TRBJ1-5; D remains ambiguous. Trimming cost V 0 bases and J 0 bases, with 12 bases left between them. Germline V gives CDR1 MDHEN, CDR2 SYDVKM. The CDR3 has 17 residues. For the CDR3, the DNA is TGTGCCAGCAGTTTATGGCCCCGGGCAGATAGCAATCAGCCCCAGCATTTT. It translates to CASSLWPRADSNQPQHF.

This sequence joins TRBV18 and TRBJ1-2, with TRBD1 matching 9 bases. J gave up 7 bases and V 6 bases, and 12 bases lay outside the gene matches. Germline CDR1 reads KGHSH; CDR2 reads LQKENI. The CDR3 covers 15 residues. This CDR3 reads CASSRTGDGASGYTF. As DNA, the CDR3 is TGTGCCAGCTCCCGGACAGGGGACGGGGCGAGTGGCTACACCTTC.

The gene calls are TRBV5-1 and TRBJ2-1; 10 positions agree with TRBD2. Per germline, CDR1 SGHRS and CDR2 YFSETQ. With 4 bases clipped from V and 5 bases from J, the junction kept 6 bases outside the gene matches. The CDR3 runs to 15 residues. The CDR3 sequence is CASSQGLADNNEQFF. In DNA form, the CDR3 reads TGCGCCAGCAGCCAAGGACTAGCGGATAACAATGAGCAGTTCTTC.

This clone was detected only once. This rearrangement joins TRBV6-5 to TRBJ1-1, with D possibly being TRBD1 (5 bases). The germline CDR1 and CDR2 sequences are MNHEY and SVGAGI. V shed 2 bases and J shed 0 bases, with 13 bases lying between them. The CDR3 sequence is 16 residues long. The CDR3 bases are TGTGCCAGCAGTTACAGCGGGGGAAAAATGAACACTGAAGCTTTCTTT. This gives the protein CASSYSGGKMNTEAFF.

The chain joins TRBV5-1 to TRBJ2-7; 10 bases line up with TRBD2. This CDR3 has 17 amino acids. Trimming removed 0 bases from V and 5 bases from J; junction bases left unmatched: 11. CDR1 SGHRS and CDR2 YFSETQ come from the germline V gene. The CDR3 is CASSLVGSSGSKNEQYF. The DNA for the CDR3 is TGCGCCAGCAGCTTGGTGGGGTCTAGCGGGAGTAAGAACGAGCAGTACTTC.

This rearrangement joins TRBV27 to TRBJ2-7; 11 bases align to TRBD2. V lost 3 bases and J lost 5; bases outside the gene matches: 6. This CDR3 comprises 15 residues. CDR1 is MNHEY and CDR2 is SMNVEV in the germline V gene (reference sequence). CDR3 sequence: CASSFGGLAANEQYF. The CDR3 nucleotides read TGTGCCAGCAGTTTCGGGGGACTAGCGGCGAACGAGCAGTACTTC.

Only one count was recorded for this clone. The sample carries other DNA sequences with the same CDR3. The V and J genes are TRBV2 and TRBJ1-3, with 7 bases lining up with TRBD1. The CDR3 consists of 15 residues. From germline, CDR1 is SNHLY and CDR2 FYNNEI. The V and J ends lost 6 bases and 0 bases, in that order; junction bases with no gene match: 5. The CDR3 DNA reads as TGTGCCAGCAGGCGGGGGGACAGCTCTGGAAACACCATATATTTT. This gives the protein CASRRGDSSGNTIYF.

CDR3 amino acids: CASTDVYGVAEAFF. The CDR3 DNA reads TGCGCCAGCACCGACGTTTATGGGGTCGCTGAAGCTTTCTTT. The chain couples TRBV5-1 to TRBJ1-1, with D uncertain. Germline V gene data show CDR1 as SGHRS and CDR2 as YFSETQ. CDR3 size: 14 residues. Trimming left V 6 bases short and J 6 bases short, with 18 bases between.